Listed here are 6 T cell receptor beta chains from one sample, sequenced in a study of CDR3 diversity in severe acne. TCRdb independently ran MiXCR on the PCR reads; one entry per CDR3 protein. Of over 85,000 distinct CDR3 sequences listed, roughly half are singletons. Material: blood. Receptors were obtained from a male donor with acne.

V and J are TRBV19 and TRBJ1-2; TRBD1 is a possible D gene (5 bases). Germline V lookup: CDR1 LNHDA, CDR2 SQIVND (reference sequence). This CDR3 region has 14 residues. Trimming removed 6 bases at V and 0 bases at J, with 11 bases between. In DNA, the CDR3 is TGTGCCAGTAGCCTCAGGGATCCTAACTATGGCTACACCTTC. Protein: CASSLRDPNYGYTF.

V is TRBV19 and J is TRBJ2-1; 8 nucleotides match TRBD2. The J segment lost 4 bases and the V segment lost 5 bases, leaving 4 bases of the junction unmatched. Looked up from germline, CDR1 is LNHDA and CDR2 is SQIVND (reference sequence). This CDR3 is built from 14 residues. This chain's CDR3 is CASSAAGAYNEQFF. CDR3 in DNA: TGTGCCAGTAGTGCAGCGGGAGCTTACAATGAGCAGTTCTTC.

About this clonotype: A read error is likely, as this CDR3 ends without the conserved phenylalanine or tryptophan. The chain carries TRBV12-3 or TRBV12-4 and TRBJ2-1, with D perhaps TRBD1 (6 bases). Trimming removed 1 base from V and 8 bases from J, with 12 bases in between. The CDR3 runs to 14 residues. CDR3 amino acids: CASSLGGGYDEQFL. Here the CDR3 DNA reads TGTGCCAGCAGTTTAGGAGGGGGATACGATGAGCAGTTCCTC.

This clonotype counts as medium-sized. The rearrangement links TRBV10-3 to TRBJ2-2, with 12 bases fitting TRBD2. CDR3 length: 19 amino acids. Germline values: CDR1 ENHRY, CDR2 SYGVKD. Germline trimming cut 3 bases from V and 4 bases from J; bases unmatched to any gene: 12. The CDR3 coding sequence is TGTGCCATCAGTGAAAATTGGCTAGCGGGAGGGCAGGGCACCGGGGAGCTGTTTTTT. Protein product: CAISENWLAGGQGTGELFF.

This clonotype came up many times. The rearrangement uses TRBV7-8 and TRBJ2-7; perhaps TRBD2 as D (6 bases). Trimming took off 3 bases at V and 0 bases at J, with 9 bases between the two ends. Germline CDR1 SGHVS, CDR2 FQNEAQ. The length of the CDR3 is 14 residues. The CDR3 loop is CASSFSRDSYEQYV. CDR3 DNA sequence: TGTGCCAGCAGCTTCTCGCGGGACTCCTACGAGCAGTACGTC.

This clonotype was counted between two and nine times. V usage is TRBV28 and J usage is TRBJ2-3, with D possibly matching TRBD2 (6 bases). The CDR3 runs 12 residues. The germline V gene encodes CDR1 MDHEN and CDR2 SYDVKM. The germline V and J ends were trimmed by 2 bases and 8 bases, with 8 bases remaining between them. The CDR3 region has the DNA TGTGCCAGCAGTTTACAAGCGGGTACGCAGTATTTT. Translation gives CASSLQAGTQYF. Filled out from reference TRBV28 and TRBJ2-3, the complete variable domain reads DVKVTQSSRYLVKRTGEKVFLECVQDMDHENMFWYRQDPGLGLRLIYFSYDVKMKEKGDIPEGYSVSREKKERFSLILESASTNQTSMYLCASSLQAGTQYFGPGTRLTVL.